This T cell receptor beta chain was captured in a study of naive and memory T cell subsets. The beta constant-region primer was an equimolar mix of two oligonucleotides covering TRBC1 and TRBC2. Nested alpha and beta constant-region primers with the SP2 primer drove four PCR rounds on ligated cDNA. In TCRdb, the UMI-ligation and nested PCR reads were re-called with MiXCR into one record per CDR3 protein. Of 95,000 to 150,000 distinct CDR3 sequences in the sample, roughly 36% were seen once. This clonotype has just a few counts. The antigen is unknown. From the second PCR step, alpha and beta chains were amplified apart. CD8 T cells were positively selected from what remained after CD4 positive selection. Cells stained for CD3, CD4, CD8, CD45RA and CD27 were sorted into four subsets. Study observations and caveats: Diversity fell and Gini index rose from naive through CM, EM, EMRA.

The CDR3 consists of 13 residues. CDR1 and CDR2 from the germline V gene are MNHNS and SASEGT. Deletions cut 5 bases from V and 2 bases from J, with 10 bases between. The source material was central memory CD4+ T cells from blood. The chain has TRBV6-1 and TRBJ2-7; perhaps TRBD1 as D (6 bases). The TCR sequence derives from a human donor in good health. CDR3 in amino acids: CASSTTGTYEQYF. The CDR3 nucleotides read TGTGCCAGCAGTACTACAGGGACCTACGAGCAGTACTTC.